These 16 T cell receptor beta chains came from one sample sequenced in a study of T cells after somatic rescue of genetic block. The data were produced by immunoSEQ multiplex PCR, yet TCRdb's version contains in-frame clones alone and is incomplete. The sample yields 110,000 or so clones, 75% to 95% seen once. The sequenced sample was peripheral blood mononuclear cells (PBMCs). The receptors derive from a young woman.

The chain recombines TRBV6-1 with TRBJ1-2; maybe TRBD1 (5 bases). CDR3 length: 15 residues. V was clipped by 6 bases and J by 2 bases, with 16 bases between them. CDR1 and CDR2 (germline): MNHNS, SASEGT. The CDR3 bases are TGTGCCAGCAGCGTGTGGGGGAGGGAGAACTATGGCTACACCTTC. Residues: CASSVWGRENYGYTF.

J is TRBJ2-1 and V is TRBV21-1; TRBD1, the table's D call, was not compared with the DNA. TRBV21-1 is labeled a pseudogene. The CDR3 runs to 17 residues. The CDR3 loop is CASSKRLMGTVHNEQFF. Written as DNA, the CDR3 is TGTGCCAGCAGCAAAAGACTTATGGGGACAGTACACAATGAGCAGTTCTTC.

The chain recombines TRBV7-9 with TRBJ2-7, with a possible D match to TRBD1 (6 bases). Germline CDR1 reads SEHNR; CDR2 reads FQNEAQ (reference sequence). This CDR3 contains 14 residues. Trimming left V 4 bases short and J 2 bases short, with 12 bases between. The CDR3 nucleotides read TGTGCCAGCAGCTCTCTCGGGACAACCTACGAGCAGTACTTC. Translated: CASSSLGTTYEQYF. Full variable domain (remainder filled in from reference TRBV7-9 and TRBJ2-7): DTGVSQNPRHKITKRGQNVTFRCDPISEHNRLYWYRQTLGQGPEFLTYFQNEAQLEKSRLLSDRFSAERPKGSFSTLEIQRTEQGDSAMYLCASSSLGTTYEQYFGPGTRLTVT.

This CDR3 reads CASSSDKSGARLGNTIYF. CDR3 in DNA: TGTGCCAGCAGCTCTGACAAAAGCGGGGCCCGGTTGGGAAACACCATATATTTT. This sequence joins TRBV5-4 and TRBJ1-3; D possibly corresponds to TRBD1 (5 bases). Germline V CDR1 and CDR2: SGHNT, YYREEE (reference sequence). Trimming cost V 3 bases and J 4 bases, with 23 bases left between them. The CDR3 contains 18 residues. The full variable domain, completed using reference TRBV5-4 and TRBJ1-3, is ETGVTQSPTHLIKTRGQQVTLRCSSQSGHNTVSWYQQALGQGPQFIFQYYREEENGRGNFPPRFSGLQFPNYSSELNVNALELDDSALYLCASSSDKSGARLGNTIYFGEGSWLTVV.

This rearrangement joins TRBV7-9 to TRBJ2-7, with D perhaps TRBD2 (5 bases). This CDR3 region has 14 residues. Germline CDR1 and CDR2: SEHNR and FQNEAQ (reference sequence). The V end lost 3 bases, the J end lost 5 bases, and 14 bases lay between the germline ends. The CDR3 sequence is CASSFSTSGDEQYF. DNA of the CDR3: TGTGCCAGCAGCTTTAGCACCTCCGGGGACGAGCAGTACTTC.

The chain recombines TRBV11-3 with TRBJ1-3; D perhaps matches TRBD1 (6 bases). The CDR3 contains 16 residues. With 7 bases removed from V and 3 bases from J, the gap between germline ends came to 19 bases. Germline lookup yields CDR1 SGHNT and CDR2 YENEEA. The CDR3: CASTPRTERRGNTIYF. For the CDR3, the DNA is TGTGCCAGCACCCCCCGGACAGAACGCCGTGGAAACACCATATATTTT. The variable domain in full, with the rest retrieved from reference TRBV11-3 and TRBJ1-3, is EAGVVQSPRYKIIEKKQPVAFWCNPISGHNTLYWYLQNLGQGPELLIRYENEEAVDDSQLPKDRFSAERLKGVDSTLKIQPAELGDSAVYLCASTPRTERRGNTIYFGEGSWLTVV.

The rearrangement links TRBV6-5 to TRBJ2-3; 10 bases agree with TRBD1. In germline, CDR1 is MNHEY, CDR2 SVGAGI. This CDR3 contains 15 residues. The junction had 8 bases not matched to a gene; V was cut back by 6 bases and J by 5 bases. The CDR3 region has the DNA TGTGCCAGCAGCTCCTCGGGACAGGGGATAGATACGCAGTATTTT. This encodes CASSSSGQGIDTQYF.

The gene calls are TRBV7-9 and TRBJ1-1; TRBD1 matches 10 bases. CDR3 length: 16 amino acids. Germline V gives CDR1 SEHNR, CDR2 FQNEAQ (reference sequence). The V and J ends lost 5 bases and 6 bases, in that order; junction bases with no gene match: 12. In DNA form, the CDR3 reads TGTGCCAGCAGCCCGCCGGAGGGACAGGGGAGGGCTGAAGCTTTCTTT. Protein: CASSPPEGQGRAEAFF.

The chain links TRBV25-1 to TRBJ1-2, with a tentative D call TRBD1 (5 bases). The ends were cut back, 3 bases at V and 6 bases at J, with 14 bases in the middle. The germline V gene has CDR1 MGHDK and CDR2 SYGVNS. This CDR3 comprises 14 residues. As DNA, the CDR3 is TGTGCCAGCAGTGAGGGTGGGGGGAGTAATGGCTACACCTTC. Protein: CASSEGGGSNGYTF.

This rearrangement joins TRBV7-8 to TRBJ2-3, with D possibly TRBD2 on 5 matching bases. This CDR3 spans 17 amino acids. From germline, CDR1 is SGHVS and CDR2 FQNEAQ. The ends were cut back, 5 bases at V and 0 bases at J, with 18 bases in the middle. For the CDR3, the DNA is TGTGCCAGCAGCCCGAGGGTTCGGCGGAAGAGCACAGATACGCAGTATTTT. Translating it yields CASSPRVRRKSTDTQYF.

The V gene is TRBV9, the J gene TRBJ1-1; possibly TRBD1 for D (6 bases). Germline CDR1 SGDLS, CDR2 YYNGEE. V lost 1 base and J 4 bases, leaving 14 bases between the germline ends. The CDR3 totals 15 residues. The CDR3: CASSVQGGATTEAFF. CDR3 nucleotides: TGTGCCAGCAGCGTACAAGGGGGGGCCACCACTGAAGCTTTCTTT.

As for this clone: In the same sample, other DNA sequences code for this CDR3. The chain joins TRBV5-1 to TRBJ1-5; D is ambiguous. Germline CDR1 reads SGHRS; CDR2 reads YFSETQ. The CDR3 loop spans 14 amino acids. The V end lost 0 bases, the J end lost 0 bases, and 4 bases lay between the germline ends. CDR3: CASSLEGSNQPQHF. The DNA of the CDR3 is TGCGCCAGCAGCTTGGAAGGTAGCAATCAGCCCCAGCATTTT.

The chain has TRBV21-1 and TRBJ1-2. TRBV21-1 is an annotated pseudogene. The CDR3 contains 12 residues. The CDR3, as DNA: TGTGCCAGCAGTGCGGGCGGCTATGGCTACACCTTC. It encodes CASSAGGYGYTF.

This chain links TRBV4-2 with TRBJ2-3; 14 bases line up with TRBD2. CDR1 and CDR2 (germline): LGHNA, YNFKEQ. The V segment lost 4 bases and the J segment 10 bases; nucleotides outside the gene matches: 13. The CDR3 is 17 amino acids. The DNA for the CDR3 is TGTGCCAGCAGCCCCCTGGCCGGGACTAGCGGGGGAGGGTCGCAGTATTTT. Its translation is CASSPLAGTSGGGSQYF.

The V and J genes are TRBV7-9 and TRBJ2-3; 7 bases align to TRBD2. Germline V gives CDR1 SEHNR, CDR2 FQNEAQ (reference sequence). This CDR3 spans 13 amino acids. V shed 8 bases, J shed 2 bases, and the junction held 4 bases outside the gene matches. CDR3 region: CASERGSTDTQYF. CDR3 DNA sequence: TGTGCCAGCGAGCGGGGCTCCACAGATACGCAGTATTTT.

This chain uses TRBV4-1 with TRBJ2-7; the match to TRBD1 covers 9 bases. Trimming cost V 5 bases and J 4 bases; bases outside gene matches: 9. There are 15 residues in the CDR3. The V gene's germline CDR1 is MGHRA and CDR2 YSYEKL. DNA for the CDR3: TGCGCCAGCAGCACCCCACAGGGGGCTGGGTACGAGCAGTACTTC. As protein: CASSTPQGAGYEQYF.